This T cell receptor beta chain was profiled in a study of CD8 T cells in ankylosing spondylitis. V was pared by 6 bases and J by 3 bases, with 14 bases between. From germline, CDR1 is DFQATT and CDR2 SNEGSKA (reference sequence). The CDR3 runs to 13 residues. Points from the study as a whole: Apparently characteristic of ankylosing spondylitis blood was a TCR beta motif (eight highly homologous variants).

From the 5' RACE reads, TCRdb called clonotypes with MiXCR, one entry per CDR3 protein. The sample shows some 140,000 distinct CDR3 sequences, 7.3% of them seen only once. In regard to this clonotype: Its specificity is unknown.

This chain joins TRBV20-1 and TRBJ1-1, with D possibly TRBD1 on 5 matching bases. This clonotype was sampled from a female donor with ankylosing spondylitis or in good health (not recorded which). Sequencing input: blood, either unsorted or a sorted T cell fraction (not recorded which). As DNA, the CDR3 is TGCAGTGCCAAGACAGCCTTGGACACTGAAGCTTTCTTT. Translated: CSAKTALDTEAFF.